The 30 T cell receptor beta chains presented below share a single source sample, sequenced in a study of T cells in Graves' hyperthyroidism and ophthalmopathy. The source material, RNA transcripts, was used to amplify TCR beta CDR3 regions. First-round RT-PCR with HTBI primers amplified the TCR CDR3 region. Each CDR3 protein gets one entry after TCRdb re-called the multiplex PCR reads with MiXCR. The data show some 300,000 distinct CDR3 sequences, with around 20% seen just once and 39% held by the top ten. Sequencing was done on a sample of blood. The receptors originated from a man over 45 with Graves' ophthalmopathy.

This clonotype was observed a handful of times. The V call is TRBV29-1, the J call TRBJ2-2, with a tentative D call TRBD2 (7 bases). V was trimmed by 8 bases and J by 9 bases, leaving 16 bases between them. Germline values: CDR1 SQVTM, CDR2 ANQGSEA. The CDR3 length is 12 residues. Here the CDR3 reads CSSDRGGRELFF. In DNA, the CDR3 is TGCAGCTCTGATAGGGGGGGTAGGGAGCTGTTTTTT.

Many counts were recorded for this clonotype. V and J are TRBV5-5 and TRBJ1-1; D gene ambiguous. The germline V gene has CDR1 SGHKS and CDR2 YYEKEE (reference sequence). The CDR3 runs to 12 residues. V was shortened by 4 bases and J by 9 bases, with 13 bases between the two germline ends. CDR3 in amino acids: CASSLTQSQAFF. The CDR3 DNA reads TGTGCCAGCAGCCTAACACAATCTCAAGCTTTCTTT.

This clonotype was observed many times. This chain uses TRBV6-1 with TRBJ1-2; D gene unclear. This CDR3 contains 16 residues. Looked up from germline, CDR1 is MNHNS and CDR2 is SASEGT. Trimming left V 6 bases short and J 3 bases short, with 20 bases between. The CDR3 spells CASSDPQGSNHYGYTF. The CDR3 DNA follows: TGTGCCAGCAGCGACCCGCAAGGAAGTAATCACTATGGCTACACCTTC.

In its sample, this clonotype was seen many times. The chain employs TRBV2 and TRBJ2-7; D unresolved. Trimming removed 3 bases at V and 1 base at J, with 7 bases between. The CDR3 covers 13 residues. Germline assignment: CDR1 SNHLY and CDR2 FYNNEI. The CDR3 here is CASSDVRSYEQYF. The CDR3 coding sequence is TGTGCCAGCAGTGATGTCAGGTCCTACGAGCAGTACTTC.

The J gene is TRBJ1-6, the V gene TRBV4-1; maybe TRBD1 (5 bases). V lost 7 bases, J lost 9 bases, and 19 bases lay in between. CDR3 length: 15 amino acids. Germline V gene data show CDR1 as MGHRA and CDR2 as YSYEKL. The chain's CDR3 is CASTLTGEATSPLHF. The CDR3 nucleotides are TGCGCCAGCACCTTGACGGGGGAGGCCACTTCACCCCTCCACTTT.

This clonotype has a handful of counts. The CDR3 here is CSAQVPGTHNEQFF. The CDR3 region has the DNA TGCAGTGCTCAGGTCCCCGGGACACACAATGAGCAGTTCTTC. The rearrangement uses TRBV20-1 and TRBJ2-1, with D possibly being TRBD1 (6 bases). The V end lost 5 bases, the J end lost 5 bases, and 16 bases lay between the germline ends. This CDR3 contains 14 residues. The germline CDR1 and CDR2 sequences are DFQATT and SNEGSKA (reference sequence).

This clonotype was detected many times. Here the CDR3 reads CASSLGQGDSREQYF. The CDR3 nucleotides read TGTGCCAGCAGTTTAGGACAGGGGGACTCTCGGGAGCAGTACTTC. This chain links TRBV12-3 or TRBV12-4 with TRBJ2-7, with 9 nucleotides matching TRBD1. V lost 1 base to trimming and J lost 7 bases; unmatched junction nucleotides: 8. This CDR3 contains 15 residues.

The sample holds many counts of this clonotype. The chain carries TRBV15 and TRBJ2-5; maybe TRBD2 (6 bases). In germline, CDR1 is LNHNV, CDR2 YYDKDF (reference sequence). The CDR3 has 14 amino acids. V was trimmed by 0 bases and J by 5 bases, leaving 10 bases between them. The CDR3 protein is CATSRDLASETQYF. The DNA for the CDR3 is TGTGCCACCAGCAGAGATCTAGCGTCGGAGACCCAGTACTTC.

This clonotype was recorded at least ten times. The chain couples TRBV14 to TRBJ2-1; maybe TRBD2 (6 bases). Between the trimmed V and J ends, which lost 6 bases and 3 bases, there was a span of 15 bases. Germline CDR1 and CDR2: SGHDN and FVKESK. The CDR3 has 15 amino acids. The CDR3 sequence is CASSHSGFNYNEQFF. CDR3 coding DNA: TGTGCCAGCAGTCACAGCGGGTTCAACTACAATGAGCAGTTCTTC.

There are many counts of this clonotype. The chain is built from TRBV2 and TRBJ2-2, with D perhaps matching TRBD2 (6 bases). Germline V CDR1 and CDR2: SNHLY, FYNNEI. This CDR3 region has 15 residues. Trimming pared 3 bases from V and 7 bases from J, leaving 15 bases between. The CDR3 DNA reads as TGTGCCAGCAGTGACAAGGCCGGGGGTGGCGGGGAGCTGTTTTTT. Its protein product is CASSDKAGGGGELFF.

This clonotype was seen more than once but under ten times. This chain joins TRBV10-3 and TRBJ2-3; TRBD2 is a possible D gene (6 bases). The V end lost 10 bases, the J end lost 4 bases, and 18 bases lay between the germline ends. The CDR3 is 14 residues long. CDR1 and CDR2 from the germline V gene are ENHRY and SYGVKD. CDR3 region: CATKGLSGADTQYF. The CDR3 nucleotides are TGTGCCACCAAGGGCCTATCGGGGGCAGATACGCAGTATTTT.

This clonotype was seen more than once but under ten times. The chain couples TRBV5-1 to TRBJ2-2; 12 bases fit TRBD2. The germline gives CDR1 SGHRS, CDR2 YFSETQ. Trimming took 4 bases from V and 1 from J; bases not matched to a gene: 5. The CDR3 consists of 17 residues. The CDR3 bases are TGCGCCAGCAGCGGACTAGCGGGGAAAATGAACACCGGGGAGCTGTTTTTT. Residues: CASSGLAGKMNTGELFF.

The V call is TRBV30, the J call TRBJ1-6; D gene uncertain. The germline V gene encodes CDR1 GTSNPN and CDR2 SVGIG (reference sequence). The CDR3 contains 13 residues. V was cut by 2 bases and J by 7 bases, with 9 bases left in between. CDR3 residues: CAWSSVANSPLHF. The CDR3 coding sequence is TGTGCCTGGAGTTCTGTGGCGAATTCACCCCTCCACTTT.

This clonotype was found many times. This rearrangement joins TRBV30 to TRBJ2-7; no firm D call. The CDR3 spans 15 residues. V was trimmed by 3 bases and J by 0 bases, leaving 15 bases between them. Germline CDR1 and CDR2: GTSNPN and SVGIG (reference sequence). CDR3 amino acids: CAWRNPYLGSYEQYF. DNA for the CDR3: TGTGCCTGGAGAAACCCTTATTTGGGCTCCTACGAGCAGTACTTC.

The rearrangement joins TRBV7-8 to TRBJ1-2; the D gene is possibly TRBD1 (6 bases). The germline CDR1 and CDR2 sequences are SGHVS and FQNEAQ. V lost 0 bases to trimming and J lost 3 bases, with 14 bases between them. This CDR3 has 16 residues. For the CDR3, the DNA is TGTGCCAGCAGCTTAGCCACCCGACAGGCTCACTATGGCTACACCTTC. Translating gives CASSLATRQAHYGYTF.

V and J are TRBV19 and TRBJ1-2; D gene unclear. V was cut by 2 bases and J by 8 bases, with 6 bases left in between. Germline assignment: CDR1 LNHDA and CDR2 SQIVND (reference sequence). This CDR3 comprises 11 residues. CDR3 region: CASSISGGYTF. The DNA for the CDR3 is TGTGCCAGTAGTATATCAGGAGGCTACACCTTC.

This clonotype was seen ten or more times. The J gene is TRBJ2-1, the V gene TRBV3-1; D is unresolved. This CDR3 comprises 12 residues. V was cut by 4 bases and J by 5 bases, with 6 bases left in between. The germline V gene has CDR1 LGHDT and CDR2 YNNKEL (reference sequence). The CDR3 spells CASSLAHNEQFF. CDR3 nucleotide sequence: TGTGCCAGCAGCCTCGCTCACAATGAGCAGTTCTTC.

This clonotype was counted a few times. The chain combines TRBV18 with TRBJ1-5; possible D gene TRBD1, 5 bases. Trimming left V 5 bases short and J 7 bases short, with 15 bases between. Per germline, CDR1 KGHSH and CDR2 LQKENI. This CDR3 has 14 residues. The chain's CDR3 is CASSEQEKGQPQHF. DNA of the CDR3: TGTGCCAGCTCAGAACAGGAAAAAGGACAGCCCCAGCATTTT.

This clonotype occurred many times. The chain joins TRBV12-3 or TRBV12-4 to TRBJ2-1; 8 bases are shared with TRBD1. This CDR3 has 15 residues. Germline trimming cut 5 bases from V and 8 bases from J; bases unmatched to any gene: 11. The DNA for the CDR3 is TGTGCCAGCAGTAAACGGACAGGGTCCGCCGATGAGCAGTTCTTC. It yields the protein CASSKRTGSADEQFF.

This clonotype was found a few times. This sequence joins TRBV29-1 and TRBJ2-7, with 7 bases lining up with TRBD1. V was pared by 2 bases and J by 3 bases, with 7 bases of the junction left unmatched. The CDR3 is made up of 14 amino acids. In germline, CDR1 is SQVTM, CDR2 ANQGSEA. This CDR3 reads CSVETARGNYEQYF. CDR3 in DNA: TGCAGCGTTGAAACGGCCAGGGGGAACTACGAGCAGTACTTC.

V and J are TRBV30 and TRBJ1-1; no firm D call. Trimming pared 2 bases from V and 9 bases from J, leaving 13 bases between. Germline V CDR1 and CDR2: GTSNPN, SVGIG (reference sequence). CDR3 length equals 12 residues. The CDR3 nucleotides are TGTGCCTGGAGTCCATCAGGCGGCAAAGCTTTCTTT. Its translation is CAWSPSGGKAFF.

The chain employs TRBV7-9 and TRBJ2-1, with a possible D match to TRBD2 (5 bases). Deletions cut 4 bases from V and 0 bases from J, with 13 bases between. CDR1 is SEHNR and CDR2 is FQNEAQ in the germline V gene (reference sequence). This CDR3 has 16 residues. CDR3 sequence reads: CASSSQVGSSYNEQFF. The DNA for the CDR3 is TGTGCCAGCAGCTCGCAAGTGGGGAGCTCCTACAATGAGCAGTTCTTC.

This clonotype occurred many times. The CDR3 DNA reads as TGCGCCAGCAGCCCAACCAGGGGCGGGGCTGAAGCTTTCTTT. Its protein product is CASSPTRGGAEAFF. The chain uses TRBV5-1 and TRBJ1-1; possibly TRBD1 for D (6 bases). V lost 4 bases to trimming and J lost 6 bases, with 16 bases between them. From germline, CDR1 is SGHRS and CDR2 YFSETQ. The CDR3 length is 14 residues.

In its sample, this clonotype was seen a few times. The chain employs TRBV27 and TRBJ1-4; D remains unclear. This CDR3 is built from 14 residues. From germline, CDR1 is MNHEY and CDR2 SMNVEV (reference sequence). V was cut by 5 bases and J by 8 bases, with 15 bases left in between. The CDR3 nucleotides are TGTGCCAGCAGTACGGGAATGGGAGGAGAAAAACTGTTTTTT. Residues: CASSTGMGGEKLFF. The full variable domain, completed using reference TRBV27 and TRBJ1-4, is EAQVTQNPRYLITVTGKKLTVTCSQNMNHEYMSWYRQDPGLGLRQIYYSMNVEVTDKGDVPEGYKVSRKEKRNFPLILESPSPNQTSLYFCASSTGMGGEKLFFGSGTQLSVL.

This clonotype was counted at least ten times. CDR3 sequence reads: CSARGPYRGGGDTQYF. The CDR3 nucleotides read TGCAGTGCTAGAGGGCCGTATCGCGGGGGCGGGGATACGCAGTATTTT. The chain recombines TRBV20-1 with TRBJ2-3; a weak D match, TRBD2 (7 bases). Trimming took off 1 base at V and 6 bases at J, with 20 bases between the two ends. The CDR3 contains 16 residues. Germline loops: CDR1 DFQATT, CDR2 SNEGSKA (reference sequence).

For this clonotype: Sequence at one end of the junction differs from germline and may be a read error. The rearrangement links TRBV9 to TRBJ2-2; D could derive from TRBD1 or TRBD2 (5 bases each). This CDR3 is 16 amino acids long. The germline V gene has CDR1 SGDLS and CDR2 YYNGEE. The CDR3 DNA is TGTGCCAGCACCTCCGGGGCGACGGGCGGCACCGGGGAGCTGGTTTTT. It specifies CASTSGATGGTGELVF.

Ten or more counts support this clonotype. V and J are TRBV28 and TRBJ2-3; D is ambiguous. This CDR3 is 13 amino acids long. CDR1 MDHEN and CDR2 SYDVKM come from the germline V gene. V was clipped by 4 bases and J by 6 bases, with 11 bases between them. CDR3 in DNA: TGTGCCAGCAGTTCCTCGGTCCGGGATACGCAGTATTTT. Protein product: CASSSSVRDTQYF.

This clonotype occurred a few times. A read error may account for a junction end that differs from germline. The chain combines TRBV11-2 with TRBJ2-5, with 10 positions matching TRBD1. In germline, CDR1 is SGHAT, CDR2 FQNNGV. CDR3 length: 14 amino acids. CDR3 residues: CASRGTGALETQYF. As DNA, the CDR3 is TGCGCCAGCAGGGGGACAGGGGCCCTGGAGACCCAGTACTTC.

This clonotype has only one observation. Mismatch with germline at one junction end may stem from a read error. CDR3 nucleotide sequence: TGTGCCAGCAGCTTAGACTTAATCGGCACAGATACGCAGTATTTT. Protein: CASSLDLIGTDTQYF. The chain recombines TRBV5-1 with TRBJ2-3, with D unclear. This CDR3 is 15 amino acids long. CDR1 is SGHRS and CDR2 is YFSETQ in the germline V gene. Full variable domain (outside the CDR3, taken from reference TRBV5-1 and TRBJ2-3): KAGVTQTPRYLIKTRGQQVTLSCSPISGHRSVSWYQQTPGQGLQFLFEYFSETQRNKGNFPGRFSGRQFSNSRSEMNVSTLELGDSALYLCASSLDLIGTDTQYFGPGTRLTVL.

The chain uses TRBV9 and TRBJ1-5, with a weak D call TRBD1 (6 bases). Trimming left V 4 bases short and J 7 bases short, with 18 bases between. CDR3 length equals 15 residues. The germline gives CDR1 SGDLS, CDR2 YYNGEE. The CDR3, as DNA: TGTGCCAGCAGCCAAACCGGGGGGGCATGGCAGCCCCAGCATTTT. It translates to CASSQTGGAWQPQHF.